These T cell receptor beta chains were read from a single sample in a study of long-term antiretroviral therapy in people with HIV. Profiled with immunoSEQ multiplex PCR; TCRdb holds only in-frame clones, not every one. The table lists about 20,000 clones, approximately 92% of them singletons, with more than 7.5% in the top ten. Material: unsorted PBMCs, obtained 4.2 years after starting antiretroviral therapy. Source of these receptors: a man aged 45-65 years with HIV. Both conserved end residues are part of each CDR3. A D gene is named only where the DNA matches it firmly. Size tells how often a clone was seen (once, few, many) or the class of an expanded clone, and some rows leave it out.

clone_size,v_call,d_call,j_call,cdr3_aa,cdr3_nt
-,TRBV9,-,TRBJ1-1,CASSGGGGAEAFF,TGTGCCAGCAGCGGCGGAGGAGGAGCTGAAGCTTTCTTT
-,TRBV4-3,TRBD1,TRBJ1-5,CASSSGGPGQPQHF,TGCGCCAGCAGCTCAGGGGGTCCGGGTCAGCCCCAGCATTTT
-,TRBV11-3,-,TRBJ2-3,CASSSDDTQYF,TGTGCCAGCAGCTCTGACGATACGCAGTATTTT
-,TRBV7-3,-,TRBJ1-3,CASSLGPGNTIYF,TGTGCCAGCAGCTTAGGACCTGGAAACACCATATATTTT
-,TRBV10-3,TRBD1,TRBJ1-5,CATGDSQGKPQHF,TGTGCCACCGGGGACAGCCAAGGAAAGCCCCAGCATTTT
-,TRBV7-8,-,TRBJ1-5,CASSQWANQPQHF,TGTGCCAGCAGCCAATGGGCCAATCAGCCCCAGCATTTT
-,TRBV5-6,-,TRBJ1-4,CASSLQGNEKLFF,TGTGCCAGCAGCTTACAGGGCAATGAAAAACTGTTTTTT
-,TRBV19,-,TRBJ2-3,CASSIQGGRGTDTQYF,TGTGCCAGTAGTATTCAGGGGGGCCGCGGCACAGATACGCAGTATTTT
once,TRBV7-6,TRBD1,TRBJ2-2,CASSLVGGYTGELFF,TGTGCCAGCAGCTTAGTAGGGGGCTACACCGGGGAGCTGTTTTTT
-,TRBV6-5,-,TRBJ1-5,CASSSPKKGPDQPQHF,TGTGCCAGCAGTTCCCCAAAAAAAGGGCCCGATCAGCCCCAGCATTTT
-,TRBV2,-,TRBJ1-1,CASSSDTLNTEAFF,TGTGCCAGCAGTTCGGACACCCTGAACACTGAAGCTTTCTTT
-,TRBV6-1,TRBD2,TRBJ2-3,CASSEVRGGTDTQYF,TGTGCCAGCAGTGAGGTGCGGGGAGGGACAGATACGCAGTATTTT
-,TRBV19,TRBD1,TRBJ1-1,CASTIGGQANTEAFF,TGTGCCAGTACCATTGGTGGACAGGCGAACACTGAAGCTTTCTTT
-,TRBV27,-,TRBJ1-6,CASSVQGYSPLHF,TGTGCCAGCAGTGTACAGGGATACTCACCCCTCCACTTT
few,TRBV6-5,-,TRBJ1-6,CASRLTQDNSPLHF,TGTGCCAGCAGGTTGACACAAGATAATTCACCCCTCCACTTT
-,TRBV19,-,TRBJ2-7,CASSIGGGLREQYF,TGTGCCAGTAGTATCGGAGGGGGGCTGAGAGAGCAGTACTTC
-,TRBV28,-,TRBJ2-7,CASSNADLRGNEQYF,TGTGCCAGCAGTAACGCTGATCTACGTGGGAACGAGCAGTACTTC